A single T cell receptor (beta chain) is shown here with its context. The antigen is undetermined. CDR1 is SGHTA and CDR2 is FQGNSA in the germline V gene. V dropped 5 bases and J dropped 2; count of bases not matched to a gene: 4. The length of the CDR3 is 14 residues. These data belong to a study of CD8 T cells in ankylosing spondylitis. Study-wide points: About 8 highly homologous variants made up a TCR beta motif that seemed to typify ankylosing spondylitis blood. Relatively rare in peripheral blood, disease-linked clones were also CD8+.

The TCR beta libraries were generated through quantitative 5'-RACE incorporating molecular barcodes. MiXCR, applied by TCRdb to the 5' RACE reads, yields one record per CDR3 protein. The sample holds 500,000 to 550,000 distinct CDR3 sequences, about 13% seen once. This sequence joins TRBV7-2 and TRBJ2-5, with TRBD2 matching over 8 bases. The sample was blood, either unsorted or a sorted T cell fraction (not recorded which). The TCR sequence derives from a male donor with ankylosing spondylitis. The CDR3 is CASSVIAGQETQYF. CDR3 coding DNA: TGTGCCAGCAGCGTAATAGCGGGACAAGAGACCCAGTACTTC.